This T cell receptor beta chain derives from a study of Ad26.COV2.S vaccination and SARS-CoV-2 variants. Across the whole study: Ad26.COV2.S given intramuscularly, once or twice 56 days apart.

Clones were sequenced by immunoSEQ multiplex PCR, and TCRdb holds only the in-frame ones, with some missing. The sample records some 340,000 clones, over 80% being singletons. For this clone: Its antigen is currently unknown. One junction end disagrees with the germline gene, perhaps due to a read error.

Treatment defined: about 20 received Ad26.COV2.S at low or high dose, single or two shots; 5 received placebo; per-sample allocation not given. It was on day 63 after the first vaccine or placebo injection that samples were taken. The administered vaccine (an Ad26 vector) expressed Wuhan-strain SARS-CoV-2 spike. The germline V gene has CDR1 MNHEY and CDR2 SVGAGI. The CDR3 spans 13 residues. General study findings and limits: There was a possibility that the TCR breadth and depth analyses underestimated total T cell responses. Responses of spike-specific T cells (both CD8+ and CD4+) reportedly showed substantial breadth after vaccination.

The rearrangement links TRBV6-5 to TRBJ2-5; tentatively, D is TRBD2 (6 bases). The clonotype was recovered from a person aged 18-65 years who received the Ad26.COV2.S COVID-19 vaccine or a placebo. The material was peripheral blood, obtained in a trial of Ad26.COV2.S vaccine versus placebo. The CDR3 nucleotides are TGTGCCAGCAGTTCAGGGAGGCAAGGGACCCAGTACTTC. The encoded protein is CASSSGRQGTQYF.